The source of this T cell receptor beta chain is a study of blood T cell repertoires in COVID-19. TCRdb's table, derived via immunoSEQ multiplex PCR, lists solely in-frame clones and lacks some. In the table there are about 260,000 clones, about 81% of which are singletons. CDR1 and CDR2 from the germline V gene are LGHNA and YNFKEQ. The CDR3 consists of 15 residues. V lost 5 bases to trimming and J lost 3 bases, with 16 bases between them. The chain employs TRBV4-2 and TRBJ2-5; D unclear. Sequenced: PBMCs or T cells enriched from blood (not recorded which). This receptor was taken from a man between 25 and 39 years old with acute COVID-19. The CDR3 DNA reads as TGTGCCAGCAGCGAAGTGGCGGCGGAGAAAGAGACCCAGTACTTC. This gives the protein CASSEVAAEKETQYF.